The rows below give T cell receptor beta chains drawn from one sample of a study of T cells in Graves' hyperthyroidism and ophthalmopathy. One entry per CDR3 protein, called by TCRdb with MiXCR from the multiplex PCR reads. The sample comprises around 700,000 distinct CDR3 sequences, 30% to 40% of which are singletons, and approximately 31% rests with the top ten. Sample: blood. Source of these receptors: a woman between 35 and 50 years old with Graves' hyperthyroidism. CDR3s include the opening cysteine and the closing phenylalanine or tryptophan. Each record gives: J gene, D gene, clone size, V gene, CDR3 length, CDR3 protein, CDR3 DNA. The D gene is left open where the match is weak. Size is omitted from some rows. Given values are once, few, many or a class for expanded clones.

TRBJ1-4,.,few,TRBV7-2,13,CASSPVLNEKLFF,TGTGCCAGCAGCCCCGTTCTGAATGAAAAACTGTTTTTT
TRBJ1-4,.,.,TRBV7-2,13,CASSFFIDEKLFF,TGTGCCAGCAGCTTTTTCATTGATGAAAAACTGTTTTTT
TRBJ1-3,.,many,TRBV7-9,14,CASSRLAAVDTIYF,TGTGCCAGCAGCCGACTTGCGGCGGTAGACACCATATATTTT
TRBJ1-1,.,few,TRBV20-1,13,CSARKQPNTEAFF,TGCAGTGCTAGAAAACAGCCGAACACTGAAGCTTTCTTT
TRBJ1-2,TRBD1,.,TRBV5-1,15,CASRETGGAVYGYTF,TGCGCCAGCAGGGAAACAGGGGGCGCCGTCTATGGCTACACCTTC
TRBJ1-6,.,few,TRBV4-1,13,CASSQPLNSPLHF,TGCGCCAGCAGCCAACCCTTAAATTCACCCCTCCACTTT
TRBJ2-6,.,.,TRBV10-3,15,CAISEGRGGANVLTF,TGTGCCATCAGTGAGGGTCGCGGTGGGGCCAACGTCCTGACTTTC
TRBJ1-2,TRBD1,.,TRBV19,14,CAWNPRDRKHGYTF,TGTGCCTGGAATCCCAGGGACAGGAAGCATGGCTACACCTTC
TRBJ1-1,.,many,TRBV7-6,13,CASSSEWNTEAFF,TGTGCCAGCAGCTCTGAATGGAACACTGAAGCTTTCTTT
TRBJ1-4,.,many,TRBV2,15,CASSSDSGTREKLFF,TGTGCCAGCAGTTCAGACTCCGGGACGCGGGAAAAACTGTTTTTT
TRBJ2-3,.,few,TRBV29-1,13,CSVTQRGTDTQYF,TGCAGCGTAACCCAAAGGGGGACAGATACGCAGTATTTT
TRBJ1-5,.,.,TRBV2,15,CASSTRNGSNQPQHF,TGTGCCAGCAGTACCCGGAACGGGAGCAATCAGCCCCAGCATTTT
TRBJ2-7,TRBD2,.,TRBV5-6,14,CASGEGTSGYEQYF,TGTGCCAGCGGAGAGGGGACTAGCGGCTACGAGCAGTACTTC
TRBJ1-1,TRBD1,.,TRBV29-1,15,CSVERDRGRDTEAFF,TGCAGCGTTGAGCGGGACAGGGGGCGCGACACTGAAGCTTTCTTT
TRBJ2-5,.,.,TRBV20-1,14,CSASDQGMGETQYF,TGCAGTGCTAGCGATCAGGGAATGGGAGAGACCCAGTACTTC
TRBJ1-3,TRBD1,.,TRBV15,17,CATSHKGQGTGGNTIYF,TGTGCCACCAGTCATAAGGGACAGGGGACTGGTGGAAACACCATATATTTT
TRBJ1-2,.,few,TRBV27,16,CASSYDLSGTNYGYTF,TGTGCCAGCAGTTACGATCTTTCGGGAACAAACTATGGCTACACCTTC
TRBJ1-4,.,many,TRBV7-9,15,CASSLRQPTNEKLFF,TGTGCCAGCAGCCTAAGACAGCCAACTAATGAAAAACTGTTTTTT
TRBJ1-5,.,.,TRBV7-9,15,CASSVGVGRNQPQHF,TGTGCCAGCAGCGTCGGGGTAGGGCGAAATCAGCCCCAGCATTTT
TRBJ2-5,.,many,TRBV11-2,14,CASSLRAGQETQYF,TGTGCCAGCAGCTTACGGGCCGGTCAAGAGACCCAGTACTTC
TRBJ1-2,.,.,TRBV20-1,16,CSADTWGTPSGRGYTF,TGCAGTGCCGACACATGGGGGACACCCTCGGGTAGGGGCTACACCTTC
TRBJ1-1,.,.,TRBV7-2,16,CASSRRILGGNTEAFF,TGCGCCAGCAGCCGCAGAATATTAGGCGGAAACACTGAAGCTTTCTTT
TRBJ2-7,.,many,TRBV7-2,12,CASSATGFEQYF,TGTGCCAGCAGCGCCACAGGGTTCGAGCAGTACTTC
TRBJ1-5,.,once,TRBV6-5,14,CASSLAEGGQPQHF,TGTGCCAGCAGTTTGGCTGAGGGCGGTCAGCCCCAGCATTTT
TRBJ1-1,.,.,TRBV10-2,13,CASRPLSNTEAFF,TGTGCCAGCAGGCCGCTCTCCAACACTGAAGCTTTCTTT
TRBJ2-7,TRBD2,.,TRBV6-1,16,CASSRPSSGSSYEQYF,TGTGCCAGCAGTCGACCATCTAGCGGGAGCTCCTACGAGCAGTACTTC
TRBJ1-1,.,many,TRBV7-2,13,CASSLALFTEAFF,TGTGCCAGCAGCTTAGCCCTTTTCACTGAAGCTTTCTTT
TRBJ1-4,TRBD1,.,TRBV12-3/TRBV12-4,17,CPSSFRSQGAGNEKLFF,TGTCCCAGCAGTTTTCGAAGCCAGGGGGCGGGTAATGAAAAACTGTTTTTT
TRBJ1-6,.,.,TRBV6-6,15,CASSYRMQRNSPLHF,TGTGCCAGCAGTTACAGGATGCAGCGAAATTCACCCCTCCACTTT
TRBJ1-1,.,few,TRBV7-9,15,CASSPGGILITEAFF,TGTGCCAGCAGCCCGGGAGGGATTCTAATCACTGAAGCTTTCTTT
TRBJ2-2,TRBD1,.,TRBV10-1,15,CASSENRGFTGELFF,TGCGCCAGCAGTGAGAACAGGGGATTCACCGGGGAGCTGTTTTTT
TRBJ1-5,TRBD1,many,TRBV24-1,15,CATSDPREGAQPQHF,TGTGCCACCAGTGACCCCCGGGAGGGGGCGCAGCCCCAGCATTTT
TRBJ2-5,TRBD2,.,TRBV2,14,CASRSISGRYYRYF,TGTGCCAGCAGGAGCATTAGCGGGAGGTATTATAGGTACTTC
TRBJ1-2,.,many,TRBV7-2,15,CASSLATGGAWGYTF,TGTGCCAGCAGCTTAGCTACGGGAGGGGCTTGGGGCTACACCTTC
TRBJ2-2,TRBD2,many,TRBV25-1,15,CASSEPGTKSGELFF,TGTGCCAGCAGTGAACCCGGGACTAAAAGCGGGGAGCTGTTTTTT
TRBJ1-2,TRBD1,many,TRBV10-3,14,CAISEDGTGEDYTF,TGTGCCATCAGTGAAGACGGGACAGGGGAGGACTACACCTTC
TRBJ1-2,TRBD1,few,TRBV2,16,CASSLGQGLTLHGYTF,TGTGCCAGCAGTCTCGGACAGGGCCTCACCCTCCATGGCTACACCTTC
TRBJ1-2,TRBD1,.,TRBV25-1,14,CASSQEDREAGYTF,TGTGCCAGCAGCCAAGAGGACAGGGAGGCAGGCTACACCTTC
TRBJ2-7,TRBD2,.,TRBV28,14,CASSFAGGNYEQYF,TGTGCCAGCAGTTTTGCGGGGGGAAACTACGAGCAGTACTTC
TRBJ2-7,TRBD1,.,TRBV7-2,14,CASAQGQGTYEQYF,TGTGCCAGCGCCCAAGGACAGGGCACCTACGAGCAGTACTTC
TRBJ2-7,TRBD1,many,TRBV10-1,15,CASSDGTGAAYEQYF,TGCGCCAGCAGTGACGGGACAGGGGCAGCCTACGAGCAGTACTTC
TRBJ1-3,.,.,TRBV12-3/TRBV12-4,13,CASSLNGANTIYF,TGTGCCAGCAGTTTAAATGGGGCAAACACCATATATTTT
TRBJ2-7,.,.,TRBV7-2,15,CASSQTHPMADEQYF,TGTGCCAGCAGCCAAACCCATCCCATGGCCGACGAGCAGTACTTC
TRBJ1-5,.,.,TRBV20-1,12,CSATRGGETQHF,TGCAGTGCCACAAGGGGAGGGGAGACCCAGCATTTT
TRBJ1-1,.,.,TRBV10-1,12,CASRHRNTEAFF,TGCGCCAGCAGGCACCGGAACACTGAAGCTTTCTTT
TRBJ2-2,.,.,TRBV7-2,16,CASSLGLGGFGGELFF,TGTGCCAGCAGCTTGGGGCTGGGTGGATTCGGCGGGGAGCTGTTTTTT
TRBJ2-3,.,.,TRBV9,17,CASSVGVSQGGTDTQYF,TGTGCCAGCAGCGTAGGAGTGTCGCAGGGAGGCACAGATACGCAGTATTTT
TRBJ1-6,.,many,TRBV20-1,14,CSAPHGSGGSPLHF,TGCAGTGCCCCGCATGGGAGTGGTGGTTCACCCCTCCACTTT
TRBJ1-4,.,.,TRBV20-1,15,CSARDQDGVSEKLFF,TGCAGTGCTAGAGATCAGGACGGGGTTAGTGAAAAACTGTTTTTT
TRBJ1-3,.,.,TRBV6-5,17,CASSYRPGPTSGNTIYF,TGTGCCAGCAGTTACCGTCCGGGACCTACGTCTGGAAACACCATATATTTT
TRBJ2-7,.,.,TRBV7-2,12,CASSGGPYEQYF,TGTGCCAGCAGCGGGGGCCCCTACGAGCAGTACTTC